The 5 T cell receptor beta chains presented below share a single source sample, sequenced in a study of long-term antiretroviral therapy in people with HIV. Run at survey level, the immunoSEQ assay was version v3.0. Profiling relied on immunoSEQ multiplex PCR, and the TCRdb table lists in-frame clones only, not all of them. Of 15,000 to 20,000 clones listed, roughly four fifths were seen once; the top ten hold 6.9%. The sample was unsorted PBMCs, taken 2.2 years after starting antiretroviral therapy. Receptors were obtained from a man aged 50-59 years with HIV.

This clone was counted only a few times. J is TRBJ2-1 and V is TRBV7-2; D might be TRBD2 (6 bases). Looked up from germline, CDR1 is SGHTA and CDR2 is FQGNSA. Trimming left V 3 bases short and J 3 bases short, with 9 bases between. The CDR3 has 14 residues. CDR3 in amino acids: CASSLEGFYNEQFF. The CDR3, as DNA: TGTGCCAGCAGCTTGGAGGGCTTCTACAATGAGCAGTTCTTC.

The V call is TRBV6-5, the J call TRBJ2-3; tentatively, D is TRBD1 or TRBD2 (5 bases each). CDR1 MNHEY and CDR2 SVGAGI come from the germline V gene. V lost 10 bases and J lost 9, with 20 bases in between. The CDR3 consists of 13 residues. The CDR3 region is CATRNGASMTQYF. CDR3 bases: TGTGCCACCCGGAACGGGGCCAGCATGACGCAGTATTTT.

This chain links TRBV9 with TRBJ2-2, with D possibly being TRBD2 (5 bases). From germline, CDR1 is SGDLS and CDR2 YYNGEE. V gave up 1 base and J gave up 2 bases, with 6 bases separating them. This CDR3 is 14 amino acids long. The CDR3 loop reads CASSVRTNTGELFF. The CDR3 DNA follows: TGTGCCAGCAGCGTAAGGACTAACACCGGGGAGCTGTTTTTT.

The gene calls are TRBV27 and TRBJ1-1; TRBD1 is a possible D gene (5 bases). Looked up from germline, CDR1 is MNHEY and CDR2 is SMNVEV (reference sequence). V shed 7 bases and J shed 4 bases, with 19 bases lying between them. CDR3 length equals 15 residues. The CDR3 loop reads CASILNGGSGTEAFF. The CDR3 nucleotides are TGTGCCAGCATTCTAAACGGGGGGTCTGGCACTGAAGCTTTCTTT.

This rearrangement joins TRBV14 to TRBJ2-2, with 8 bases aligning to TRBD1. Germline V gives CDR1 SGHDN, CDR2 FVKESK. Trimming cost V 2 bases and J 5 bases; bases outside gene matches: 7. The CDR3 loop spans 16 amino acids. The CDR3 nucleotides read TGTGCCAGCAGCCAACGCAGACAGGGGAGGACCGGGGAGCTGTTTTTT. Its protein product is CASSQRRQGRTGELFF.